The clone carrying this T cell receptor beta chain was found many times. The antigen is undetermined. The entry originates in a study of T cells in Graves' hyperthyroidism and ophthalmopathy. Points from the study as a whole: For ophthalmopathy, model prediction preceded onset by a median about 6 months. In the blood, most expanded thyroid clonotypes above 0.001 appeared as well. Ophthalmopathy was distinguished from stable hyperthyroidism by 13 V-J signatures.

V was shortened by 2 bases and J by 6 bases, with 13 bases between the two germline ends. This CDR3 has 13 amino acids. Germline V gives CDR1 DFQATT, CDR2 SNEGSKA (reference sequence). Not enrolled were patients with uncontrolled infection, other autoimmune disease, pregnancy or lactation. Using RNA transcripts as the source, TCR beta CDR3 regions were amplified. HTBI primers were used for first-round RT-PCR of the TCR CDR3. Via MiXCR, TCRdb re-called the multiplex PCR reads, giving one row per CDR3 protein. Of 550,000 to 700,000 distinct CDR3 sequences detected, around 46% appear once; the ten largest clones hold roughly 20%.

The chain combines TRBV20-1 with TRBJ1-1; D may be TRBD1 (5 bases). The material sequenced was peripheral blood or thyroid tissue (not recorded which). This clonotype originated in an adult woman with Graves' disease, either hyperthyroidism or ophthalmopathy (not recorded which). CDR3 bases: TGCAGTGCTAGACCTCGGGGGGTAGCTGAAGCTTTCTTT. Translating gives CSARPRGVAEAFF.